Presented here are 16 T cell receptor beta chains from one specimen sequenced in a study of CD8+ T cells in alopecia areata. This sample's treatment: oral pan-JAK inhibitor, 5-10 mg twice daily. Extraction and reverse transcription of RNA yielded cDNA as the sequencing template. Sequencing used immunoSEQ multiplex PCR; TCRdb keeps in-frame clones, though not all of them. The profile covers fewer than 250,000 clones, with about 60% appearing a single time and around 0.7% taken by the ten largest. The sample in question was CD4+ T cells sorted from blood, obtained at week 4, from a patient treated with tofacitinib. The receptors shown here come from a human donor with alopecia areata.

This chain links TRBV5-1 with TRBJ2-3; D might be TRBD2 (5 bases). CDR1 SGHRS and CDR2 YFSETQ come from the germline V gene. The CDR3 spans 14 residues. V was cut by 6 bases and J by 2 bases, with 13 bases left in between. The CDR3 loop reads CASTPGGYTDTQYF. The DNA of the CDR3 is TGCGCCAGCACCCCAGGAGGTTACACAGATACGCAGTATTTT. Using reference TRBV5-1 and TRBJ2-3 for the parts outside the CDR3, the full variable domain is KAGVTQTPRYLIKTRGQQVTLSCSPISGHRSVSWYQQTPGQGLQFLFEYFSETQRNKGNFPGRFSGRQFSNSRSEMNVSTLELGDSALYLCASTPGGYTDTQYFGPGTRLTVL.

The rearrangement joins TRBV30 to TRBJ2-7; D unclear. Germline V CDR1 and CDR2: GTSNPN, SVGIG (reference sequence). Trimming left V 1 base short and J 6 bases short, with 10 bases between. The CDR3 length is 12 residues. The CDR3 bases are TGTGCCTGGAGTGATGTAGTCGGCGAGCAGTACTTC. It translates to CAWSDVVGEQYF.

This chain links TRBV9 with TRBJ1-1, with D uncertain. The CDR3 runs to 14 residues. Germline V gene data show CDR1 as SGDLS and CDR2 as YYNGEE. Trimming took 0 bases from V and 2 from J, leaving 8 bases between them. The CDR3 loop reads CASSVDRSNTEAFF. The DNA for the CDR3 is TGTGCCAGCAGCGTAGATCGCAGCAACACTGAAGCTTTCTTT.

Turning to this clone: Additional DNA sequences in this sample encode the identical CDR3. The rearrangement uses TRBV5-1 and TRBJ2-3, with unresolved D. CDR1 and CDR2 (germline): SGHRS, YFSETQ. This CDR3 spans 11 amino acids. The V gene lost 0 bases and the J gene lost 5 bases, with 1 base spanning the gap. The CDR3 nucleotides are TGCGCCAGCAGCTTGGTAGATACGCAGTATTTT. Translation gives CASSLVDTQYF.

V gene TRBV27 combines with J gene TRBJ1-2, with 9 nucleotides matching TRBD1. Looked up from germline, CDR1 is MNHEY and CDR2 is SMNVEV (reference sequence). Germline trimming cut 8 bases from V and 4 bases from J; bases unmatched to any gene: 8. The CDR3 extends over 14 amino acids. CDR3 nucleotides: TGTGCCAGCGGGACTACAGGGGGCAGCTATGGCTACACCTTC. Amino acid sequence: CASGTTGGSYGYTF.

This chain connects TRBV15 to TRBJ2-3, with a tentative D call TRBD1 (5 bases). With 0 bases removed from V and 5 bases from J, the gap between germline ends came to 12 bases. The CDR3 is 15 residues long. Per germline, CDR1 LNHNV and CDR2 YYDKDF (reference sequence). The CDR3 loop reads CATSRDRTSGDTQYF. The CDR3 nucleotides are TGTGCCACCAGCAGAGATCGGACATCCGGAGATACGCAGTATTTT.

This clone has just one count. The chain combines TRBV13 with TRBJ2-7; 7 positions match TRBD2. Germline lookup yields CDR1 PRHDT and CDR2 FYEKMQ (reference sequence). The CDR3 runs 14 residues. After removal of 5 bases from V and 4 bases from J, the junction contained 8 bases not matched to a gene. CDR3 sequence: CASSRGLVSYEQYF. CDR3 DNA: TGTGCCAGCAGCCGAGGACTAGTTTCGTACGAGCAGTACTTC. Filled out from reference TRBV13 and TRBJ2-7, the complete variable domain reads AAGVIQSPRHLIKEKRETATLKCYPIPRHDTVYWYQQGPGQDPQFLISFYEKMQSDKGSIPDRFSAQQFSDYHSELNMSSLELGDSALYFCASSRGLVSYEQYFGPGTRLTVT.

This clone showed up just a few times. This chain uses TRBV10-3 with TRBJ2-1; 13 nucleotides agree with TRBD2. Germline CDR1 is ENHRY and CDR2 is SYGVKD. The length of the CDR3 is 14 residues. The ends lost 10 bases at V and 5 bases at J; junction bases unmatched: 5. The CDR3 loop reads CATAGTSGNNEQFF. CDR3 DNA: TGTGCCACCGCCGGGACTAGCGGGAACAATGAGCAGTTCTTC.

This clone has ten or more counts. The chain recombines TRBV2 with TRBJ2-1; a weak D match, TRBD2 (6 bases). CDR3 length: 12 amino acids. Trimming pared 8 bases from V and 3 bases from J, leaving 8 bases between. Germline V CDR1 and CDR2: SNHLY, FYNNEI. The CDR3 bases are TGTGCCAGCGGGACTGGCTACAATGAGCAGTTCTTC. Its translation: CASGTGYNEQFF.

CDR3 coding DNA: TGTGCCACCAGCAGATCATCGGGACTGGGTGAAGAGACCCAGTACTTC. Encoded protein: CATSRSSGLGEETQYF. V is TRBV15 and J is TRBJ2-5; TRBD2 might be the D (6 bases). The V end lost 2 bases, the J end lost 3 bases, and 16 bases lay between the germline ends. The germline gives CDR1 LNHNV, CDR2 YYDKDF (reference sequence). The CDR3 extends over 16 amino acids.

As for this clone: The junction departs from germline at one end; a sequencing error may be responsible. The chain couples TRBV11-2 to TRBJ1-2, with TRBD1 matching over 7 bases. Germline values: CDR1 SGHAT, CDR2 FQNNGV. The CDR3 length is 14 residues. CDR3 protein: CASSLAQGMGGYTF. The CDR3 DNA sequence: TGTGCCAGCAGTTTAGCACAGGGGATGGGAGGCTACACCTTC. The full variable domain, rest sourced from reference TRBV11-2 and TRBJ1-2, is EAGVAQSPRYKIIEKRQSVAFWCNPISGHATLYWYQQILGQGPKLLIQFQNNGVVDDSQLPKDRFSAERLKGVDSTLKIQPAKLEDSAVYLCASSLAQGMGGYTFGSGTRLTVV.

The chain couples TRBV30 to TRBJ1-4, with D possibly TRBD1 on 5 matching bases. CDR1 is GTSNPN, CDR2 SVGIG, per germline (reference sequence). Between the trimmed V and J ends, which lost 2 bases and 7 bases, there was a span of 14 bases. This CDR3 region has 14 residues. Here the CDR3 reads CAWSKAGMTEKLFF. As DNA, the CDR3 is TGTGCCTGGAGTAAGGCAGGGATGACTGAAAAACTGTTTTTT.

This clone was recorded a few times. J is TRBJ1-2 and V is TRBV29-1; no definite D call. Trimming left V 5 bases short and J 13 bases short, with 20 bases between. CDR3 size: 12 residues. Per the germline V gene, CDR1 is SQVTM and CDR2 is ANQGSEA. DNA for the CDR3: TGCAGCGTTCGGACCCTTACAGATGCGGTCACCTTC. Encoded protein: CSVRTLTDAVTF.

This clone was observed a single time. V and J are TRBV2 and TRBJ1-5; 10 bases are a match to TRBD1. The germline V gene encodes CDR1 SNHLY and CDR2 FYNNEI. The CDR3 length is 14 residues. V lost 4 bases and J lost 5; bases outside the gene matches: 2. The CDR3 loop reads CASSGQGAYQPQHF. Written as DNA, the CDR3 is TGTGCCAGCAGTGGACAGGGGGCCTATCAGCCCCAGCATTTT.

The chain links TRBV2 to TRBJ2-5; D perhaps matches TRBD2 (5 bases). Germline CDR1 reads SNHLY; CDR2 reads FYNNEI. The CDR3 is made up of 14 amino acids. Trimming stripped 6 bases from V and 1 base from J, with 12 bases between. CDR3 nucleotide sequence: TGTGCCAGCAGAGCGGCAAGGATCCAAGAGACCCAGTACTTC. This translates into CASRAARIQETQYF.

DNA for the CDR3: TGTGCCAGCAGTGCCTCCCTTAGGACCTACGAGCAGTACTTC. Translating it yields CASSASLRTYEQYF. The genes are TRBV28 and TRBJ2-7; D is unresolved. V lost 5 bases and J 2 bases, leaving 13 bases between the germline ends. This CDR3 is 14 amino acids long. The germline CDR1 and CDR2 sequences are MDHEN and SYDVKM.